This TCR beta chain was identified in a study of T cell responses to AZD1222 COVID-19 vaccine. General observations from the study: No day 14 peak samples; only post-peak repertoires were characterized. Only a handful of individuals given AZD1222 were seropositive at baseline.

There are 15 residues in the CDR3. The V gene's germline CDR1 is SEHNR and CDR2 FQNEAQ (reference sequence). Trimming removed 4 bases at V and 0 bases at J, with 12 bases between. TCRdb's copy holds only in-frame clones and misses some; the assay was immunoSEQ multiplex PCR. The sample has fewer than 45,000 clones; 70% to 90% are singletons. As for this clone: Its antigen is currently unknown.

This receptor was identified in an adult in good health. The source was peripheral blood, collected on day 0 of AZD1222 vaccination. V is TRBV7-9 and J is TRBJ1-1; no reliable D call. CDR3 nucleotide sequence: TGTGCCAGCAGCTCCCCCGAGGGATTGAACACTGAAGCTTTCTTT. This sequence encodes CASSSPEGLNTEAFF. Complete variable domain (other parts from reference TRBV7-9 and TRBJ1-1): DTGVSQNPRHKITKRGQNVTFRCDPISEHNRLYWYRQTLGQGPEFLTYFQNEAQLEKSRLLSDRFSAERPKGSFSTLEIQRTEQGDSAMYLCASSSPEGLNTEAFFGQGTRLTVV.